A single sample gave rise to the 15 T cell receptor beta chains below, sequenced in a study of PD-L1 blockade in urothelial cancer. Data came from immunoSEQ multiplex PCR; TCRdb stores just in-frame clones and leaves some out. The sample has roughly 40,000 clones, about 83% seen once. The material sequenced was PBMCs, taken around atezolizumab (anti-PD-L1) treatment. Receptor source: a man in his fifties or sixties with urothelial cancer.

The chain couples TRBV7-2 to TRBJ2-5; possibly TRBD2 for D (5 bases). Germline V gives CDR1 SGHTA, CDR2 FQGNSA. This CDR3 region has 15 residues. V lost 5 bases and J 0 bases, leaving 13 bases between the germline ends. CDR3 nucleotides: TGTGCCAGCAGCACGGCCCCGGGGTACCAAGAGACCCAGTACTTC. It translates to CASSTAPGYQETQYF.

This chain connects TRBV5-1 to TRBJ1-1; the D gene is possibly TRBD1 (5 bases). The germline gives CDR1 SGHRS, CDR2 YFSETQ. The length of the CDR3 is 15 residues. The ends were cut back, 1 base at V and 0 bases at J, with 10 bases in the middle. The CDR3 spells CASSLLGPMNTEAFF. In nucleotides, the CDR3 is TGCGCCAGCAGCTTGTTGGGGCCCATGAACACTGAAGCTTTCTTT.

This clone has a handful of counts. CDR3: CASRSGPGELFF. The DNA for the CDR3 is TGTGCCAGTAGATCAGGGCCCGGGGAGCTGTTTTTT. The chain has TRBV19 and TRBJ2-2; D possibly corresponds to TRBD1 (5 bases). Germline CDR1 and CDR2: LNHDA and SQIVND (reference sequence). This CDR3 spans 12 amino acids. V was pared by 6 bases and J by 6 bases, with 8 bases between.

V usage is TRBV19 and J usage is TRBJ1-4; TRBD1 might be the D (5 bases). The CDR3 extends over 15 amino acids. V was clipped by 4 bases and J by 0 bases, with 9 bases between them. The V gene's germline CDR1 is LNHDA and CDR2 SQIVND (reference sequence). The CDR3 spells CASSTTVSTNEKLFF. The CDR3 DNA reads as TGTGCCAGTAGTACGACAGTTTCAACTAATGAAAAACTGTTTTTT.

This chain connects TRBV9 to TRBJ2-5, with 8 bases that match TRBD1. V lost 2 bases, J lost 1 base, and 7 bases stayed unmatched. CDR3 length: 16 residues. From germline, CDR1 is SGDLS and CDR2 YYNGEE. The CDR3 DNA follows: TGTGCCAGCAGCGTCGGACAGGGATCCCGCCAAGAGACCCAGTACTTC. It translates to CASSVGQGSRQETQYF. Drawing the rest from reference TRBV9 and TRBJ2-5, the complete variable domain is DSGVTQTPKHLITATGQRVTLRCSPRSGDLSVYWYQQSLDQGLQFLIQYYNGEERAKGNILERFSAQQFPDLHSELNLSSLELGDSALYFCASSVGQGSRQETQYFGPGTRLLVL.

The V gene is TRBV6-1, the J gene TRBJ1-1; 7 bases align to TRBD1. The CDR3 length is 14 residues. Germline lookup yields CDR1 MNHNS and CDR2 SASEGT. Germline trimming cut 0 bases from V and 6 bases from J; bases unmatched to any gene: 4. The CDR3 region has the DNA TGTGCCAGCAGTGAAGCAGGGGGCGGCTCTGAAGCTTTCTTT. This sequence encodes CASSEAGGGSEAFF.

The chain has TRBV5-6 and TRBJ2-6; D may be TRBD1 (6 bases). V was shortened by 2 bases and J by 4 bases, with 10 bases between the two germline ends. The CDR3 has 15 residues. Per germline, CDR1 SGHDT and CDR2 YYEEEE. This chain's CDR3 is CASSFTGTGANVLTF. The CDR3 DNA is TGTGCCAGCAGCTTTACAGGGACGGGGGCCAACGTCCTGACTTTC.

The chain employs TRBV23-1 and TRBJ2-7; maybe TRBD1 (6 bases). TRBV23-1 is an ORF for which the function is uncertain. The CDR3 loop spans 12 amino acids. V was pared by 3 bases and J by 4 bases, with 7 bases between. The CDR3 protein is CASSQTGYEQYF. CDR3 DNA: TGCGCCAGCAGTCAGACAGGTTACGAGCAGTACTTC.

The chain uses TRBV7-2 and TRBJ2-7; 7 positions agree with TRBD2. After removal of 5 bases from V and 1 base from J, the junction contained 5 bases not matched to a gene. Looked up from germline, CDR1 is SGHTA and CDR2 is FQGNSA. This CDR3 comprises 14 residues. CDR3 coding DNA: TGTGCCAGCAGCGCTCTAGCGGTTTCCTACGAGCAGTACTTC. Protein product: CASSALAVSYEQYF.

The J gene is TRBJ1-5, the V gene TRBV5-6; no clear D. CDR3 length: 16 residues. Germline CDR1 reads SGHDT; CDR2 reads YYEEEE. Trimming shortened V by 1 base and J by 3 bases, and 14 bases separated the two germline ends. This chain's CDR3 is CASSLFDRQDNQPQHF. The CDR3 bases are TGTGCCAGCAGCTTGTTCGATCGGCAGGACAATCAGCCCCAGCATTTT.

CDR3 amino acids: CASSKAPKPGTVSTDTQYF. Written as DNA, the CDR3 is TGTGCCAGCAGCAAAGCGCCGAAACCCGGGACAGTTAGCACAGATACGCAGTATTTT. The chain recombines TRBV21-1 with TRBJ2-3; the table calls TRBD1, which could not be checked here. TRBV21-1 is a pseudogene. The CDR3 extends over 19 amino acids.

The J gene is TRBJ2-7, the V gene TRBV14, with D possibly TRBD2 on 5 matching bases. In germline, CDR1 is SGHDN, CDR2 FVKESK. The germline V and J ends were trimmed by 4 bases and 3 bases, with 10 bases remaining between them. The CDR3 runs to 13 residues. The CDR3 protein is CASSPPGSYEQYF. The DNA for the CDR3 is TGTGCCAGCAGCCCTCCGGGAAGCTACGAGCAGTACTTC.

The V call is TRBV18, the J call TRBJ2-5; TRBD2 aligns across 9 bases. The V gene end was trimmed by 3 bases and the J gene end by 0 bases; junction bases not matched to a gene: 14. The CDR3 consists of 19 residues. Germline values: CDR1 KGHSH, CDR2 LQKENI. Here the CDR3 DNA reads TGTGCCAGCTCACCGAAAACGGGACTAGCTGAAGTTTACCAAGAGACCCAGTACTTC. It encodes CASSPKTGLAEVYQETQYF.

CDR3 sequence (DNA): TGTGCCAGCTCACCGGGACAGTCTTATAGCAATCAGCCCCAGCATTTT. It translates to CASSPGQSYSNQPQHF. The chain links TRBV18 to TRBJ1-5, with 7 bases identical to TRBD1. The CDR3 loop spans 16 amino acids. Germline V gene lookup returns CDR1 KGHSH and CDR2 LQKENI. With V trimmed by 3 bases and J by 0 bases, 5 bases remained unmatched.

The chain links TRBV28 to TRBJ2-7, with D tentatively TRBD1 (6 bases). The length of the CDR3 is 14 residues. Germline lookup yields CDR1 MDHEN and CDR2 SYDVKM. V was trimmed by 5 bases and J by 2 bases, leaving 13 bases between them. CDR3 loop: CASSPGTLTYEQYF. CDR3 DNA sequence: TGTGCCAGCAGTCCCGGGACACTTACCTACGAGCAGTACTTC.